Listed here are 8 T cell receptor beta chains from one sample, sequenced in a study of blood T cell repertoires in COVID-19. The repertoire was sequenced with immunoSEQ multiplex PCR; TCRdb's copy has only in-frame clones and lacks some. The sample lists 180,000 or so clones, around 86% seen once, with under 9.5% in the top ten. The sequenced sample was PBMCs or T cells enriched from blood (not recorded which). The receptor set was obtained from a woman in her twenties or thirties who had recovered from COVID-19.

V is TRBV28 and J is TRBJ1-2; no reliable D call. Trimming took 2 bases from V and 2 from J, leaving 6 bases between them. Per the germline V gene, CDR1 is MDHEN and CDR2 is SYDVKM. The length of the CDR3 is 13 residues. CDR3 coding DNA: TGTGCCAGCAGTTTAGAGGGAAACTATGGCTACACCTTC. Translated: CASSLEGNYGYTF.

This clone was seen more than once but under ten times. The V and J genes are TRBV5-1 and TRBJ1-2; D remains ambiguous. The CDR3 has 15 amino acids. Trimming removed 0 bases at V and 4 bases at J, with 13 bases between. Germline V gene data show CDR1 as SGHRS and CDR2 as YFSETQ. CDR3 in DNA: TGCGCCAGCAGCTTGGGCGGAGGGTATGGCTATGGCTACACCTTC. Translation: CASSLGGGYGYGYTF.

This rearrangement joins TRBV24-1 to TRBJ1-2; a possible D gene is TRBD1 (5 bases). V gave up 4 bases and J gave up 0 bases, with 8 bases separating them. The CDR3 runs to 14 residues. CDR1 and CDR2 (germline): KGHDR, SFDVKD. CDR3: CATSEQETNYGYTF. The CDR3 bases are TGTGCCACCAGTGAACAGGAAACTAACTATGGCTACACCTTC.

This chain joins TRBV4-1 and TRBJ1-5; D is unclear. Germline V gives CDR1 MGHRA, CDR2 YSYEKL. The V and J ends lost 1 base and 6 bases respectively, with 13 bases between them. CDR3 length: 15 amino acids. CDR3 nucleotide sequence: TGCGCCAGCAGCCAAGGGGCCGGGGTTCGTCAGCCCCAGCATTTT. Its protein product is CASSQGAGVRQPQHF.

The sample holds one count of this clone. The CDR3: CASSDSQGAAFF. In DNA, the CDR3 is TGTGCCAGCAGTGACTCACAGGGTGCGGCTTTCTTT. The gene calls are TRBV25-1 and TRBJ1-1, with a possible D match to TRBD1 (6 bases). Trimming took off 3 bases at V and 11 bases at J, with 13 bases between the two ends. Germline V CDR1 and CDR2: MGHDK, SYGVNS. The CDR3 runs to 12 residues.

The J gene is TRBJ2-2, the V gene TRBV29-1; 10 bases are shared with TRBD2. Germline-derived CDR1 and CDR2 are SQVTM and ANQGSEA. The CDR3 consists of 15 residues. J gave up 3 bases and V 3 bases, and 4 bases lay outside the gene matches. The CDR3 DNA reads TGCAGCGTTGATCCTAGCGGGAGTGACACCGGGGAGCTGTTTTTT. Its protein product is CSVDPSGSDTGELFF.

Concerning this clone itself: The same CDR3 arises from other DNA sequences in this sample as well. V gene TRBV5-1 combines with J gene TRBJ1-3; D is unresolved. V was shortened by 0 bases and J by 2 bases, with 9 bases between the two germline ends. Germline CDR1 is SGHRS and CDR2 is YFSETQ. The CDR3 has 15 residues. CDR3 region: CASSLGSGAGNTIYF. The CDR3 coding sequence is TGCGCCAGCAGCTTGGGCTCCGGAGCTGGAAACACCATATATTTT.

The chain employs TRBV5-1 and TRBJ2-1; the D gene is possibly TRBD1 (5 bases). V lost 0 bases, J lost 8 bases, and 12 bases lay in between. The CDR3 has 14 amino acids. Germline-derived CDR1 and CDR2 are SGHRS and YFSETQ. The CDR3 DNA is TGCGCCAGCAGCTTGGGGGGCGGTTTCGATGAGCAGTTCTTC. Its protein product is CASSLGGGFDEQFF.